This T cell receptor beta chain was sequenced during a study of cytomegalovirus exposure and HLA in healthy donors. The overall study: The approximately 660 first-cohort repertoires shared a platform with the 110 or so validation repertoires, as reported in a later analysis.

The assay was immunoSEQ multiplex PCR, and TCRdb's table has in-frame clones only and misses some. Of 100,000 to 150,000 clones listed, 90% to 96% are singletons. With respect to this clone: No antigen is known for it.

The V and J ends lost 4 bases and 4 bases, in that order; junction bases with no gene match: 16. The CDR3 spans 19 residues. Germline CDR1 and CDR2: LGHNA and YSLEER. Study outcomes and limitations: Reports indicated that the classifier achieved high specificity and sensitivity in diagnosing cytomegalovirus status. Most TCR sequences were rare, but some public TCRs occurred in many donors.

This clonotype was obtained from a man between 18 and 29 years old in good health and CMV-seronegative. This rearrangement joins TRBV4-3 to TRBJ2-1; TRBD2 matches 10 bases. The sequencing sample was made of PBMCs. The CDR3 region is CASSPRGNLAGGWYNEQFF. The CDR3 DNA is TGCGCCAGCAGCCCGAGGGGGAACTTAGCGGGAGGATGGTACAATGAGCAGTTCTTC.